This TCR beta chain appears in the sequencing data of a study of cytomegalovirus exposure and HLA in healthy donors. With regard to this clone: Its specificity is unknown.

The PCR made use of 60 Vbeta and 13 Jbeta primers. The method was immunoSEQ multiplex PCR; TCRdb's version includes in-frame clones alone and lacks a portion of them. The data show fewer than 110,000 clones, with 65% to 85% seen just once and 1.5% to 2% held by the top ten. Broader study findings: Testing in vitro showed a few CMV-associated chains specific for CMV antigens. Cytomegalovirus-associated TCR beta chains were listed, numbering 150 to 200.

Every donor was a healthy person donating bone marrow. V was cut by 6 bases and J by 3 bases, with 14 bases left in between. CDR3 length equals 14 residues. From germline, CDR1 is MDHEN and CDR2 SYDVKM. This chain connects TRBV28 to TRBJ1-1; tentative D call: TRBD1 (6 bases). The receptor was derived from a woman in her forties in good health and CMV-seronegative. Sequencing was performed on PBMCs. The CDR3 sequence is CASRQQGSHTEAFF. As DNA, the CDR3 is TGTGCCAGCAGGCAACAGGGATCCCACACTGAAGCTTTCTTT.